The source of this TCR beta chain is a study of shared clonotypes between healthy human individuals (dated by TCRdb to the early 2020s). With regard to the full study: A couple of women and a few men aged 18 to 49 years were included in the cohort. For each donor, CD4 naive and CD4 memory were each run on three plates, CD8 naive on two plates, and CD8 memory on one plate. To estimate repertoire size and how much clonotypes are shared between individuals, the study performed deep sequencing of blood TCR repertoires from five healthy adults. Libraries were prepared and TCR repertoires were sequenced by different laboratories using diverse techniques, in order to increase sequencing depth and limit assay-specific biases. Each donor's leukapheresis produced roughly between roughly 0.85 and 10 billion PBMCs.

Using the deep immunoSEQ assay, multiplex PCR amplified TCR CDR3 regions from genomic DNA. Genomic DNA extracted from each cell subset was distributed evenly over all wells of several immunoSEQ 96-well plates, and each plate served as one replicate. For sorted subsets, each replicate PCR was loaded with approximately 190 ng genomic DNA, equivalent to 30,000 or so T cell genomes. Purified libraries were measured with a Qubit 3.0 fluorometer, size-checked on a Bioanalyzer 2100, and measured again with the KAPA Library Quantification kit. Every immunoSEQ 96-well plate was sequenced on a separate single-read 150-cycle Illumina NextSeq 550 flow cell. The authors' pipeline ran thus. Because only junctional sequences without quality scores were contained in the immunoSEQ output, filtering matching that applied to full-length reads could not be performed. To assign V/J genes and CDR3, sequences were annotated against IMGT germline references using PyIR, a Python wrapper for IgBLAST v1.9. Reads with weak V/J assignments (E-value above 1e-6), missing CDR3, stop codons, out-of-frame junctions, or ambiguous translated residues were removed. V3J clonotypes were defined by identical inferred V gene, J gene, and CDR3 amino acid sequence. Percentage overlap between repertoires was calculated by dividing the number of shared unique clonotypes by the size of the smaller repertoire. Richness of each repertoire was evaluated using RTK rarefaction, the Chao1 estimator, and Recon v2.1 estimates of unobserved clonotypes. For all TCRbeta clonotypes obtained by the gDNA method from a few donors, generation probabilities were computed with OLGA. This is the immuneACCESS table as TCRdb keeps it, with only in-frame sequences that have V and J called. A part of the clones is gone; compared with another copy, unresolved V genes explain less than half, and the rest is unexplained. The DNA gave D and trimming, while V, J and clone size come from that table. In all, the sample holds around 580,000 clones, and roughly 98% of those were seen once. The biggest ten clones account for around 0.3% of the sample.

Study-wide findings and limitations: Incomplete sequencing was indicated by rarefaction of sorted-subset datasets, despite the large sequencing depth. Compared with non-shared clonotypes, clonotypes shared by all four sorted-subset donors had higher generation probabilities. Naive subsets generally had larger estimated clonotype richness than memory subsets. Approximately 5% of naive CD4, 3.5% of naive CD8, 2.3% of memory CD4, and more than 0.35% of memory CD8 clonotypes were shared across several donors. Because the study included only a small number of donors, the genetic and exposure-history diversity represented was limited. Sampling was limited to blood, and TCR repertoires in tissue likely differ from TCR repertoires in blood. Pairwise subsampling indicated that sequencing depth was expected to affect the degree of clonotype sharing among donors.

CD8 naive samples were CD45RO-negative cells positively selected for CCR7, giving a CD45RA+CCR7+ population that excluded TemRA cells. The donors were healthy, HIV-negative adults who had no recently reported acute infections or vaccinations. Every donor was a Caucasian adult living in Nashville, Tennessee, USA. Blood was obtained by leukapheresis, after which PBMCs were separated by Ficoll-Histopaque density gradient centrifugation and cryopreserved in liquid nitrogen vapor phase. Analytical flow cytometry was used to check the purity and quantity of each magnetically sorted T cell population. Genomic DNA was isolated from each sorted fraction and quantified by UV absorbance on a Nanodrop 2000c. For this clone: Its antigen target is currently unknown. Base-call qualities are not available, and no considerably larger clone is one nucleotide away.

The receptor was derived from a young man in good health. The sequenced sample was naive CD8+ T cells sorted from blood. The sample's cell subset or site label is to be understood as: CD45RA+CCR7+.

For the CDR3, the sequence is CASSVADRAEQYF. The DNA sequence is TGTGCCAGCAGCGTAGCAGATAGGGCCGAGCAGTACTTC. This chain joins TRBV9 to TRBJ2-7; a confident D gene designation cannot be given. The CDR3 numbers 13 residues from cysteine through phenylalanine. Only CDR3 DNA remains: 39 bases, in frame from the first base. CDR1 and CDR2 (SGDLS, YYNGEE) derive from the germline V gene. Deletion took 0 bases off V and 6 bases off J, with a span of 10 bases between the germline ends.